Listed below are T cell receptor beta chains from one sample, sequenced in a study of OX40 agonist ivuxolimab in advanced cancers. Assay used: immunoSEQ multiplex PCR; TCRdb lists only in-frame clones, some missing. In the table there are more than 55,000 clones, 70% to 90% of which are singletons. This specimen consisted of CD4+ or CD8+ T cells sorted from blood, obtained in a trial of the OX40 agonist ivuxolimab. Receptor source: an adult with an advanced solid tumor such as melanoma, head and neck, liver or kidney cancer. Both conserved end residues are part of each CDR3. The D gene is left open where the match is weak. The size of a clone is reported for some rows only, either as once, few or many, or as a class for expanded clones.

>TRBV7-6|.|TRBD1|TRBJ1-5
CASSPAGGAGQPQHF
TGTGCCAGCAGCCCCGCAGGGGGCGCGGGTCAGCCCCAGCATTTT
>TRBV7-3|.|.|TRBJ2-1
CASSLSMGPYNEQFF
TGTGCCAGCAGCTTATCCATGGGTCCCTACAATGAGCAGTTCTTC
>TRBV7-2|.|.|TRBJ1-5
CASSPTPSHQPQHF
TGTGCCAGCAGCCCGACACCCTCACATCAGCCCCAGCATTTT
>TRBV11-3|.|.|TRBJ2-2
CASSLGTTYTGELFF
TGTGCCAGCAGCTTAGGTACCACCTACACCGGGGAGCTGTTTTTT
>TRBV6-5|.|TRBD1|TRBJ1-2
CASSTTGDARYGYTF
TGTGCCAGCAGTACCACAGGGGATGCGAGGTATGGCTACACCTTC
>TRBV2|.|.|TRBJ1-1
CASTIRQEPEAFF
TGTGCCAGCACTATTCGACAGGAACCTGAAGCTTTCTTT
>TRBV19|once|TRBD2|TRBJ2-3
CASSILGAGGSDTQYF
TGTGCCAGTAGTATATTAGGGGCGGGGGGATCAGATACGCAGTATTTT
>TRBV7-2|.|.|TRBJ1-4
CASSLREGVIGKLFF
TGTGCCAGCAGCCTTCGGGAGGGCGTTATTGGAAAACTGTTTTTT
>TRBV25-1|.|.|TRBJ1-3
CATSTGSSGNTIYF
TGTGCCACCTCAACAGGGAGCTCTGGAAACACCATATATTTT
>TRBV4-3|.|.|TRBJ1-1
CASSLQAGNTEAFF
TGCGCCAGCAGCCTTCAGGCAGGGAACACTGAAGCTTTCTTT
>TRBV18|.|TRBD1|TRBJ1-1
CASSPSTDRVTEAFF
TGTGCCAGCTCACCATCTACCGACAGGGTCACTGAAGCTTTCTTT
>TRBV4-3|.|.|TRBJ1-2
CASSQYPGTVGYTF
TGCGCCAGCAGCCAGTACCCGGGCACCGTCGGGTACACCTTC
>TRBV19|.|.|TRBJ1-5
CASNTGTRRSPQHF
TGTGCCAGTAATACCGGGACCCGTCGTTCCCCCCAGCATTTT
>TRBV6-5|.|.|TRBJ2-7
CASSSIYEQYF
TGTGCCAGCAGCTCAATCTACGAGCAGTACTTC
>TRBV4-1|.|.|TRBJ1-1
CASSQDWNTEAFF
TGCGCCAGCAGCCAAGATTGGAACACTGAAGCTTTCTTT
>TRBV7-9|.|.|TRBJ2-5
CASSRLDTRETQYF
TGTGCCAGCAGCCGATTAGACACGCGAGAGACCCAGTACTTC
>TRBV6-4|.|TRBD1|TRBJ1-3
CASRNRGRGNTIYF
TGTGCCAGCAGAAACAGGGGGAGGGGAAACACCATATATTTT
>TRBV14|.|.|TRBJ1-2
CASSQYGGTGYTF
TGTGCCAGCAGCCAATATGGAGGTACTGGCTACACCTTC
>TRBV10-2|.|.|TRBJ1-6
CASSSGSSYNSPLHF
TGCGCCAGCAGTTCGGGGAGCTCCTATAATTCACCCCTCCACTTT
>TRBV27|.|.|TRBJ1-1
CASSNQISGTEAFF
TGTGCCAGCAGTAACCAAATATCAGGCACTGAAGCTTTCTTT
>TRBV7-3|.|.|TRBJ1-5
CASSLGGVGNQPQHF
TGTGCCAGCAGCTTAGGTGGGGTAGGAAATCAGCCCCAGCATTTT
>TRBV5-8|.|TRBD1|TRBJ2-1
CASSLRDRASYNEQFF
TGTGCCAGCAGCTTGCGGGACAGGGCGTCCTACAATGAGCAGTTCTTC
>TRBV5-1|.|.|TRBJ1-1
CASSLDGANTEAFF
TGCGCCAGCAGCTTGGATGGAGCGAACACTGAAGCTTTCTTT
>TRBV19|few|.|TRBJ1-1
CASSDRMNTEAFF
TGTGCCAGTAGTGACAGGATGAACACTGAAGCTTTCTTT
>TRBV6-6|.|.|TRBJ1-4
CASSYILEKLFF
TGTGCCAGCAGTTATATTCTGGAAAAACTGTTTTTT
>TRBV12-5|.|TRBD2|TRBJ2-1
CASGLGGGEQFF
TGTGCTAGTGGTTTGGGCGGGGGTGAGCAGTTCTTC
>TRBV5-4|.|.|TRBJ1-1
CASSLGVPNTEAFF
TGTGCCAGCAGCTTGGGGGTCCCAAACACTGAAGCTTTCTTT
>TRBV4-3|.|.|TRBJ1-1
CASSQVQGMNTEAFF
TGCGCCAGCAGCCAAGTGCAGGGGATGAACACTGAAGCTTTCTTT
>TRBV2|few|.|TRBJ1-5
CASSKGLGQPQHF
TGTGCCAGCAGCAAAGGCTTGGGCCAGCCCCAGCATTTT
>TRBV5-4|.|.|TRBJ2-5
CASSLAGTGVQLSQYF
TGTGCCAGCAGCTTGGCGGGGACCGGTGTACAGTTATCCCAGTACTTC
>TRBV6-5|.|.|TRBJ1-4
CASRRGNSIAEKLFF
TGTGCCAGCAGGCGGGGGAACAGCATCGCGGAAAAACTGTTTTTT